The 27 T cell receptor beta chains listed next were all sequenced from one sample in a study of lymphopenia after photon versus proton radiotherapy. Assay used: immunoSEQ multiplex PCR; TCRdb lists only in-frame clones, some missing. The sample has 50,000 to 60,000 clones, more than 85% seen once. Sequencing used peripheral blood, obtained from a patient treated with photon-based radiotherapy. Receptor source: a woman aged 40 to 49 with cholangiocarcinoma.

This rearrangement joins TRBV5-1 to TRBJ1-1; 8 bases are shared with TRBD1. The CDR3 is 17 residues long. CDR1 SGHRS and CDR2 YFSETQ come from the germline V gene. The ends lost 3 bases at V and 0 bases at J; junction bases unmatched: 10. In DNA, the CDR3 is TGCGCCAGCAGCTCGGACAGGGTAAGGCCAATGAACACTGAAGCTTTCTTT. This gives the protein CASSSDRVRPMNTEAFF.

The J gene is TRBJ2-5, the V gene TRBV5-4, with 10 positions matching TRBD2. CDR3 length: 16 residues. Germline lookup yields CDR1 SGHNT and CDR2 YYREEE (reference sequence). J was trimmed by 3 bases and V by 3 bases; bases with no gene match: 8. DNA of the CDR3: TGTGCCAGCAGCTCACCTAGCGGGAGAGGTGAAGAGACCCAGTACTTC. This codes for CASSSPSGRGEETQYF.

The J gene is TRBJ1-1, the V gene TRBV5-6; D unclear. CDR3 length: 12 amino acids. Germline CDR1 and CDR2: SGHDT and YYEEEE. Trimming left V 0 bases short and J 6 bases short, with 6 bases between. For the CDR3, the DNA is TGTGCCAGCAGCTTGGGTTTCGCTGAAGCTTTCTTT. Translation gives CASSLGFAEAFF.

The rearrangement links TRBV11-2 to TRBJ2-7; D is uncertain. Germline assignment: CDR1 SGHAT and CDR2 FQNNGV. CDR3 length: 13 residues. Trimming left V 3 bases short and J 0 bases short, with 6 bases between. The CDR3 spells CASSFEDSYEQYF. Written as DNA, the CDR3 is TGTGCCAGCAGCTTTGAAGACTCCTACGAGCAGTACTTC.

The V and J genes are TRBV2 and TRBJ1-1; D ambiguous. Germline V CDR1 and CDR2: SNHLY, FYNNEI. The V and J ends lost 0 bases and 2 bases respectively, with 7 bases between them. This CDR3 is built from 14 residues. CDR3 sequence reads: CASSEASYNTEAFF. The CDR3 region has the DNA TGTGCCAGCAGTGAAGCTTCCTATAACACTGAAGCTTTCTTT.

The chain recombines TRBV28 with TRBJ2-6; 7 positions match TRBD1. With V trimmed by 3 bases and J by 2 bases, 4 bases remained unmatched. The CDR3 sequence is 16 residues long. Germline CDR1 reads MDHEN; CDR2 reads SYDVKM. CDR3 in amino acids: CASSLTGTAGANVLTF. As DNA, the CDR3 is TGTGCCAGCAGTTTGACGGGGACAGCTGGGGCCAACGTCCTGACTTTC.

The CDR3 region is CASSSIDSRSGNTIYF. CDR3 bases: TGTGCCAGCAGTTCCATAGACTCCCGCTCTGGAAACACCATATATTTT. V and J are TRBV2 and TRBJ1-3; D is uncertain. Germline assignment: CDR1 SNHLY and CDR2 FYNNEI. This CDR3 has 16 residues. Trimming removed 5 bases from V and 0 bases from J, with 14 bases in between. Full variable domain (remainder filled in from reference TRBV2 and TRBJ1-3): EPEVTQTPSHQVTQMGQEVILRCVPISNHLYFYWYRQILGQKVEFLVSFYNNEISEKSEIFDDQFSVERPDGSNFTLKIRSTKLEDSAMYFCASSSIDSRSGNTIYFGEGSWLTVV.

This rearrangement joins TRBV18 to TRBJ2-1; 10 bases are shared with TRBD2. This CDR3 has 18 amino acids. The germline gives CDR1 KGHSH, CDR2 LQKENI. The V segment lost 3 bases and the J segment 6 bases; nucleotides outside the gene matches: 14. The CDR3 DNA is TGTGCCAGCTCACCTCTGCTAGCGGGAGCCTCTGTAGGCAATGAGCAGTTCTTC. Its protein product is CASSPLLAGASVGNEQFF.

The CDR3 here is CASSRFSDRLTYNEQFF. CDR3 nucleotides: TGTGCCAGCAGCCGATTCTCCGATCGCCTCACGTACAATGAGCAGTTCTTC. The chain couples TRBV7-8 to TRBJ2-1; no definite D call. CDR1 and CDR2 (germline): SGHVS, FQNEAQ. CDR3 length equals 17 residues. Trimming cost V 5 bases and J 4 bases, with 21 bases left between them.

This clone was counted once. The gene calls are TRBV7-3 and TRBJ2-3; 11 bases match TRBD2. This CDR3 has 15 residues. Germline-derived CDR1 and CDR2 are SGHTA and FQGTGA. V shed 5 bases and J 0 bases; nucleotides not matched to a gene: 1. The CDR3 protein is CASSPSGGSTDTQYF. In DNA form, the CDR3 reads TGTGCCAGCAGCCCTAGCGGGGGGAGCACAGATACGCAGTATTTT.

The table lists this clone with a count of one. The chain combines TRBV6-5 with TRBJ1-1, with a tentative D call TRBD1 (6 bases). The CDR3 runs 14 residues. Germline V CDR1 and CDR2: MNHEY, SVGAGI. The V and J ends lost 6 bases and 5 bases respectively, with 16 bases between them. The CDR3 sequence is CASRRDTGWTEAFF. The CDR3 DNA reads TGTGCCAGCAGGCGGGACACCGGGTGGACTGAAGCTTTCTTT.

This chain joins TRBV6-1 and TRBJ2-7; D unresolved. V was cut by 4 bases and J by 1 base, with 11 bases left in between. Germline CDR1 MNHNS, CDR2 SASEGT. CDR3 length: 14 residues. CDR3 DNA sequence: TGTGCCAGCAGTGGTGGGTTACTTTCCTACGAGCAGTACTTC. Its protein product is CASSGGLLSYEQYF.

This chain connects TRBV5-1 to TRBJ2-7, with TRBD1 matching over 7 bases. CDR3 length: 16 amino acids. The germline CDR1 and CDR2 sequences are SGHRS and YFSETQ. V lost 4 bases to trimming and J lost 2 bases; unmatched junction nucleotides: 12. CDR3 bases: TGCGCCAGCAGCGTCGGGACAGCCGATTTAACCTACGAGCAGTACTTC. This sequence encodes CASSVGTADLTYEQYF.

The gene calls are TRBV10-3 and TRBJ2-7; 8 bases fit TRBD1. The V segment lost 10 bases and the J segment 5 bases; nucleotides outside the gene matches: 10. The CDR3 extends over 13 amino acids. Looked up from germline, CDR1 is ENHRY and CDR2 is SYGVKD. The CDR3 region has the DNA TGTGCCACCCACGACAGGGGAGAAAACGAGCAGTACTTC. This translates into CATHDRGENEQYF.

The chain combines TRBV11-2 with TRBJ1-1; D gene uncertain. Germline V gene sequence: CDR1 SGHAT, CDR2 FQNNGV. V lost 6 bases and J 5 bases, leaving 13 bases between the germline ends. The CDR3 contains 13 residues. The CDR3 DNA reads TGTGCCAGCAGACTCCAACAGCGGACTGAAGCTTTCTTT. Encoded protein: CASRLQQRTEAFF.

The V and J genes are TRBV30 and TRBJ2-1, with D uncertain. CDR3 length equals 12 residues. The ends were cut back, 2 bases at V and 10 bases at J, with 12 bases in the middle. Germline lookup yields CDR1 GTSNPN and CDR2 SVGIG (reference sequence). The chain's CDR3 is CAWSMVEWEQFF. The CDR3, as DNA: TGTGCCTGGAGTATGGTAGAGTGGGAGCAGTTCTTC.

This clone came up a few times. V gene TRBV11-2 combines with J gene TRBJ2-1, with TRBD1 as a possible D gene (6 bases). The CDR3 spans 17 residues. From germline, CDR1 is SGHAT and CDR2 FQNNGV. V was shortened by 3 bases and J by 2 bases, with 17 bases between the two germline ends. CDR3 residues: CASSFVQGLLAYNEQFF. CDR3 DNA sequence: TGTGCCAGCAGCTTCGTCCAGGGGCTCTTGGCCTACAATGAGCAGTTCTTC.

CDR3 loop: CASSQGGLDGYTF. In nucleotides, the CDR3 is TGCGCCAGCAGCCAAGGGGGACTGGATGGCTACACCTTC. V usage is TRBV5-1 and J usage is TRBJ1-2; D is perhaps TRBD1 (6 bases). The germline gives CDR1 SGHRS, CDR2 YFSETQ. This CDR3 comprises 13 residues. V was clipped by 4 bases and J by 6 bases, with 13 bases between them.

The rearrangement uses TRBV10-2 and TRBJ2-7; 8 bases agree with TRBD1. Germline lookup yields CDR1 WSHSY and CDR2 SAAADI. V lost 5 bases to trimming and J lost 1 base; unmatched junction nucleotides: 4. The CDR3 length is 14 residues. The DNA of the CDR3 is TGCGCCAGCAGTTTTGGGACAGGTTCCTACGAGCAGTACTTC. This codes for CASSFGTGSYEQYF.

This rearrangement joins TRBV28 to TRBJ1-5; D gene unclear. V was pared by 3 bases and J by 3 bases, with 12 bases between. From germline, CDR1 is MDHEN and CDR2 SYDVKM. The CDR3 has 15 residues. The CDR3 loop reads CASSFQGRFNQPQHF. The CDR3, as DNA: TGTGCCAGCAGTTTTCAAGGGCGATTCAATCAGCCCCAGCATTTT.

This chain joins TRBV5-6 and TRBJ2-7; no reliable D call. Trimming pared 1 base from V and 3 bases from J, leaving 5 bases between. The CDR3 totals 12 residues. CDR1 is SGHDT, CDR2 YYEEEE, per germline. CDR3 in amino acids: CASSLFGYEQYF. DNA for the CDR3: TGTGCCAGCAGCTTGTTTGGCTACGAGCAGTACTTC.

The rearrangement uses TRBV5-1 and TRBJ2-3; 10 positions agree with TRBD1. The CDR3 has 16 amino acids. With 0 bases clipped from V and 3 bases from J, the junction kept 4 bases outside the gene matches. Germline V gene sequence: CDR1 SGHRS, CDR2 YFSETQ. CDR3 region: CASSLGQGARTDTQYF. For the CDR3, the DNA is TGCGCCAGCAGCTTGGGACAGGGGGCGCGGACAGATACGCAGTATTTT.

CDR3 loop: CAWKGYWADETQYF. In nucleotides, the CDR3 is TGTGCCTGGAAGGGCTATTGGGCTGATGAGACCCAGTACTTC. The chain uses TRBV30 and TRBJ2-5; D not resolved. This CDR3 has 14 residues. Germline V gene sequence: CDR1 GTSNPN, CDR2 SVGIG (reference sequence). V was trimmed by 4 bases and J by 5 bases, leaving 17 bases between them.

The rearrangement uses TRBV6-6 and TRBJ2-5; D is unresolved. The CDR3 is 15 residues long. Germline CDR1 is MNHNY and CDR2 is SVGAGI (reference sequence). V shed 7 bases and J shed 2 bases, with 17 bases lying between them. This chain's CDR3 is CASTKMLSLQETQYF. Here the CDR3 DNA reads TGTGCCAGCACTAAGATGCTGAGCCTACAAGAGACCCAGTACTTC.

The genes are TRBV2 and TRBJ1-3; D is undetermined. The CDR3 is 14 residues long. Deletions cut 3 bases from V and 3 bases from J, with 9 bases between. The germline CDR1 and CDR2 sequences are SNHLY and FYNNEI. CDR3 in DNA: TGTGCCAGCAGTGATGTTAGGGTTGGAAACACCATATATTTT. Protein product: CASSDVRVGNTIYF.

The genes are TRBV5-1 and TRBJ2-7, with TRBD1 matching over 9 bases. J gave up 2 bases and V 7 bases, and 4 bases lay outside the gene matches. The germline V gene has CDR1 SGHRS and CDR2 YFSETQ. The length of the CDR3 is 13 residues. In DNA form, the CDR3 reads TGCGCCAGCCGGGACAGGGAAACCTACGAGCAGTACTTC. Translating gives CASRDRETYEQYF.

The rearrangement links TRBV14 to TRBJ2-7, with unresolved D. Germline V lookup: CDR1 SGHDN, CDR2 FVKESK. V was shortened by 4 bases and J by 2 bases, with 9 bases between the two germline ends. The CDR3 is 13 amino acids. The DNA for the CDR3 is TGTGCCAGCAGCCGCTCCAGTACCTACGAGCAGTACTTC. Protein sequence: CASSRSSTYEQYF.